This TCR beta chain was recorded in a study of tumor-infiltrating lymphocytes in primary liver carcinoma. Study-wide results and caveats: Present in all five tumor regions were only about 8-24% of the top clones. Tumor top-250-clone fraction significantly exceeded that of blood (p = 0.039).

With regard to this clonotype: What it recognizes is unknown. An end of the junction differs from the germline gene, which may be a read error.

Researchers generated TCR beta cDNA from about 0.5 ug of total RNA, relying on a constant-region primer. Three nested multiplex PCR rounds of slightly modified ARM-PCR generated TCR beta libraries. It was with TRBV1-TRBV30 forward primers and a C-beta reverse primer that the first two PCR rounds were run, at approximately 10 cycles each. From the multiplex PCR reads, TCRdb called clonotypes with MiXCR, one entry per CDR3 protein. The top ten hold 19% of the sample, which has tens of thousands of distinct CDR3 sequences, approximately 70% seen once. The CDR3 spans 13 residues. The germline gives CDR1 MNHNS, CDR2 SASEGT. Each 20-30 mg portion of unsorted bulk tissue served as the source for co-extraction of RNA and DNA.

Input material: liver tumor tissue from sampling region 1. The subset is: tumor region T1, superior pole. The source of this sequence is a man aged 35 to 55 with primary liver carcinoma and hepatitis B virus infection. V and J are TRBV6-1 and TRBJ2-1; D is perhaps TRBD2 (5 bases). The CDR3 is CASSQVGVDEKFF. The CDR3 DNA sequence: TGTGCCAGCAGTCAAGTGGGAGTCGATGAGAAGTTCTTC.